Below, 16 T cell receptor beta chains from the same sample are listed, as sequenced in a study of identical twins. One entry per CDR3 protein results from TCRdb running MiXCR on the 5' RACE reads. The sample comprises 420,000 or so distinct CDR3 sequences, around a sixth of which are singletons, and roughly 12% rests with the top ten. Sample: naive T cells sorted from blood. These receptors originate from a man aged 45-65 years in good health.

At least ten counts were recorded for this clonotype. J is TRBJ2-7 and V is TRBV28; tentatively, D is TRBD1 (6 bases). The CDR3 contains 13 residues. V was clipped by 7 bases and J by 5 bases, with 15 bases between them. Germline loops: CDR1 MDHEN, CDR2 SYDVKM. DNA for the CDR3: TGTGCCAGCAAGGACCGGGACATAAACGAGCAGTACTTC. It codes for CASKDRDINEQYF.

Only a few counts were recorded for this clonotype. The CDR3 protein is CASSQGLAVNNEQFF. The CDR3 nucleotides read TGTGCCAGCAGCCAAGGGCTAGCGGTGAACAATGAGCAGTTCTTC. V is TRBV3-1 and J is TRBJ2-1; TRBD2 aligns across 7 bases. Trimming cost V 1 base and J 5 bases; bases outside gene matches: 5. Germline V gene sequence: CDR1 LGHDT, CDR2 YNNKEL (reference sequence). The CDR3 covers 15 residues.

This clonotype occurred a few times. The rearrangement joins TRBV12-3 or TRBV12-4 to TRBJ2-1; 8 bases map to TRBD1. V lost 6 bases, J lost 4 bases, and 8 bases stayed unmatched. The CDR3 is 15 amino acids. The DNA for the CDR3 is TGTGCCAGCAGCAACGGACAGGGCCTTTACAATGAGCAGTTCTTC. Its translation is CASSNGQGLYNEQFF.

This clonotype was observed a few times. The chain recombines TRBV7-8 with TRBJ2-4; no reliable D call. The CDR3 loop spans 14 amino acids. V gave up 7 bases and J gave up 0 bases, with 10 bases separating them. CDR1 SGHVS and CDR2 FQNEAQ come from the germline V gene. For the CDR3, the DNA is TGTGCCAGCACAGCACTTACAGCCAAAAACATTCAGTACTTC. It yields the protein CASTALTAKNIQYF. The full variable domain, rest sourced from reference TRBV7-8 and TRBJ2-4, is GAGVSQSPRYKVAKRGQDVALRCDPISGHVSLFWYQQALGQGPEFLTYFQNEAQLDKSGLPSDRFFAERPEGSVSTLKIQRTQQEDSAVYLCASTALTAKNIQYFGAGTRLSVL.

The chain has TRBV24-1 and TRBJ2-7; D is possibly TRBD2 (5 bases). The germline V and J ends were trimmed by 2 bases and 9 bases, with 10 bases remaining between them. The CDR3 loop spans 12 amino acids. CDR1 and CDR2 (germline): KGHDR, SFDVKD. The CDR3 reads CATSDSTRGQYF. DNA for the CDR3: TGTGCCACCAGTGATTCGACACGGGGGCAGTACTTC.

This rearrangement joins TRBV7-8 to TRBJ1-1; a weak D match, TRBD1 (5 bases). Germline loops: CDR1 SGHVS, CDR2 FQNEAQ. The CDR3 sequence is 15 residues long. V was cut by 4 bases and J by 6 bases, with 18 bases left in between. The CDR3 here is CASSSIGALGSEAFF. The DNA for the CDR3 is TGTGCCAGCAGCTCAATTGGGGCTCTGGGGTCTGAAGCTTTCTTT.

The gene calls are TRBV24-1 and TRBJ2-2; D unresolved. The germline V gene encodes CDR1 KGHDR and CDR2 SFDVKD. The CDR3 is 12 residues long. V lost 1 base and J lost 7, with 3 bases in between. This CDR3 reads CATSDLGGELFF. CDR3 nucleotides: TGTGCCACCAGTGATTTAGGCGGGGAGCTGTTTTTT.

The chain combines TRBV27 with TRBJ2-7; D gene ambiguous. V lost 5 bases and J 5 bases, leaving 10 bases between the germline ends. Germline CDR1 MNHEY, CDR2 SMNVEV (reference sequence). The CDR3 spans 12 residues. As DNA, the CDR3 is TGTGCCAGCAGTCCATCCCCGAACGAGCAGTACTTC. Protein sequence: CASSPSPNEQYF.

This clonotype has more than one count but fewer than ten. The rearrangement links TRBV9 to TRBJ2-7; 8 bases align to TRBD2. Trimming removed 8 bases from V and 7 bases from J; junction bases left unmatched: 11. This CDR3 has 13 residues. Germline CDR1 and CDR2: SGDLS and YYNGEE. DNA for the CDR3: TGTGCCAGATTTCAACGGGAGGGTGAAGAGCAGTACTTC. Its translation is CARFQREGEEQYF.

The chain uses TRBV4-3 and TRBJ2-3; maybe TRBD1 (6 bases). V was trimmed by 0 bases and J by 3 bases, leaving 10 bases between them. The V gene's germline CDR1 is LGHNA and CDR2 YSLEER. The CDR3 has 15 amino acids. CDR3 sequence: CASSQDGTGTDTQYF. The CDR3 DNA reads TGCGCCAGCAGCCAAGATGGTACAGGGACAGATACGCAGTATTTT.

For the CDR3, the DNA is TGTGCCAGCAGCTTGGAGCGGGAGGCCCCCAACAATGAGCAGTTCTTC. Its protein is CASSLEREAPNNEQFF. This rearrangement joins TRBV5-6 to TRBJ2-1; 9 bases align to TRBD2. Looked up from germline, CDR1 is SGHDT and CDR2 is YYEEEE. J gave up 5 bases and V 0 bases, and 6 bases lay outside the gene matches. CDR3 length: 16 amino acids.

Ten or more counts support this clonotype. The chain joins TRBV9 to TRBJ1-4; 8 bases align to TRBD1. V gave up 4 bases and J gave up 0 bases; unmatched junction bases: 2. The germline V gene has CDR1 SGDLS and CDR2 YYNGEE. This CDR3 comprises 15 residues. CDR3 residues: CASSRQGSTNEKLFF. The CDR3 DNA follows: TGTGCCAGCAGCAGACAGGGGTCAACTAATGAAAAACTGTTTTTT.

This clonotype has just a few counts. This chain links TRBV4-3 with TRBJ2-3; D is perhaps TRBD1 or TRBD2 (6 bases each). Germline CDR1 LGHNA, CDR2 YSLEER. There are 19 residues in the CDR3. Trimming took 0 bases from V and 1 from J, leaving 20 bases between them. The CDR3 DNA reads TGCGCCAGCAGCCAAGATCGGGGGCCGAACCGAAGGGGCACAGATACGCAGTATTTT. It codes for CASSQDRGPNRRGTDTQYF.

This clonotype was recorded at least ten times. This chain connects TRBV4-2 to TRBJ1-5; 7 bases are shared with TRBD1. V lost 0 bases to trimming and J lost 4 bases; unmatched junction nucleotides: 6. The germline V gene encodes CDR1 LGHNA and CDR2 YNFKEQ. This CDR3 has 16 amino acids. CDR3 sequence (DNA): TGTGCCAGCAGCCAAGAAGTAGGACAGGCTAATCAGCCCCAGCATTTT. Translation gives CASSQEVGQANQPQHF.

The rearrangement links TRBV24-1 to TRBJ1-1; perhaps TRBD1 as D (5 bases). Between the trimmed V and J ends, which lost 7 bases and 4 bases, there was a span of 6 bases. The CDR3 is made up of 11 amino acids. Germline assignment: CDR1 KGHDR and CDR2 SFDVKD. In DNA form, the CDR3 reads TGTGCCACCAGAACAGGCACTGAAGCTTTCTTT. It codes for CATRTGTEAFF.

This clonotype was counted between two and nine times. This chain uses TRBV4-1 with TRBJ1-2; weak D call: TRBD1 (6 bases). The CDR3 is 15 residues long. Germline V gene data show CDR1 as MGHRA and CDR2 as YSYEKL. V was clipped by 4 bases and J by 4 bases, with 16 bases between them. CDR3 amino acids: CASSRLPRDIYGYTF. The CDR3 DNA is TGCGCCAGCAGCCGACTCCCACGGGACATCTATGGCTACACCTTC.